This T cell receptor beta chain appears in the sequencing data of a study of spatial heterogeneity in lung cancer. TCRdb reprocessed the 5' RACE reads via MiXCR and lists one record per CDR3 protein. The repertoire holds a few thousand distinct CDR3 sequences, under 8% seen once, with 20% in the top ten. This clonotype was seen ten or more times. Its specificity is not known. The library was prepared for alpha chains; this beta chain is a stray read, so its frequency means little. Germline V CDR1 and CDR2: DFQATT, SNEGSKA (reference sequence). The CDR3 has 13 amino acids. The V and J ends lost 3 bases and 0 bases respectively, with 6 bases between them. Regarding time point: sample taken at primary tumor resection. Donation came from around 72 patients with untreated early-stage non-small cell lung cancer. General study points: For expanded intratumoral alpha and beta TCRs, counts tracked tumor mutation counts.

This TCR came from a male donor with early-stage non-small cell lung cancer. Specimen: lung tumor tissue, collected at surgery. The chain links TRBV20-1 to TRBJ1-3; no firm D call. The CDR3 DNA is TGCAGTGCTAGTTTTGACTCTGGAAACACCATATATTTT. Amino acid sequence: CSASFDSGNTIYF.